A selection of T cell receptor beta chains follows, all from one sample in a study of technical replicates of blood from several donors. TCRdb's table, derived via immunoSEQ multiplex PCR, lists solely in-frame clones and lacks some. The sample yields 91,000 or so clones, around 96% seen once. The material sequenced was T cells isolated from PBMCs. These receptors were collected from a human donor in good health. The CDR3 runs from the conserved cysteine through the conserved F or W. A D gene is named only where the DNA matches it firmly. Only some rows state a clone size, as once, few, many or a class for expanded clones.

v_call: TRBV7-9
d_call: .
j_call: TRBJ2-5
clone_size: .
cdr3_nt: TGTGCCAGCAGCAACCGGGACTTACAAGAGACCCAGTACTTC
cdr3_aa: CASSNRDLQETQYF

v_call: TRBV28
d_call: .
j_call: TRBJ2-3
clone_size: .
cdr3_nt: TGTGCCAGCAGTTCCGGACTCGGAAGGCCAGATACGCAGTATTTT
cdr3_aa: CASSSGLGRPDTQYF

v_call: TRBV4-2
d_call: .
j_call: TRBJ2-1
clone_size: .
cdr3_nt: TGTGCCAGCAGCTCTGTGGCTAGTGATAGCAATGAGCAGTTCTTC
cdr3_aa: CASSSVASDSNEQFF

v_call: TRBV19
d_call: TRBD2
j_call: TRBJ2-1
clone_size: .
cdr3_nt: TGTGCCAGTAGATCCTCAGGACTAGCGGTGAATAAGGTACGGAATGAGCAGTTCTTC
cdr3_aa: CASRSSGLAVNKVRNEQFF

v_call: TRBV19
d_call: .
j_call: TRBJ2-1
clone_size: .
cdr3_nt: TGTGCCAGTAGTGACAGTTACAATGAGCAGTTCTTC
cdr3_aa: CASSDSYNEQFF

v_call: TRBV7-9
d_call: TRBD2
j_call: TRBJ2-7
clone_size: .
cdr3_nt: TGTGCCAGCAGCTTAGCTAGCGGGAGATCTTACGAGCAGTACTTC
cdr3_aa: CASSLASGRSYEQYF

v_call: TRBV19
d_call: TRBD1
j_call: TRBJ1-5
clone_size: .
cdr3_nt: TGTGCCAGTACCAGGACAGGCGGTCAGCCCCAGCATTTT
cdr3_aa: CASTRTGGQPQHF

v_call: TRBV19
d_call: TRBD2
j_call: TRBJ2-1
clone_size: once
cdr3_nt: TGTGCCAGTAGTATGAAAGGGGGACGGTCACTAGCGGCGAGTTACAATGAGCAGTTCTTC
cdr3_aa: CASSMKGGRSLAASYNEQFF

v_call: TRBV4-1
d_call: .
j_call: TRBJ2-1
clone_size: .
cdr3_nt: TGCGCCAGCAGCCTCCGACAGACACGCTCCTACAATGAGCAGTTCTTC
cdr3_aa: CASSLRQTRSYNEQFF

v_call: TRBV30
d_call: TRBD1
j_call: TRBJ1-2
clone_size: .
cdr3_nt: TGTGCCTGGAGCCGGACAGGGAAGGACTATGGCTACACCTTC
cdr3_aa: CAWSRTGKDYGYTF

v_call: TRBV6-6
d_call: TRBD1
j_call: TRBJ1-2
clone_size: .
cdr3_nt: TGTGCCAGCAGTCCACAGGGGACCCACTATGGCTACACCTTC
cdr3_aa: CASSPQGTHYGYTF

v_call: TRBV5-1
d_call: .
j_call: TRBJ2-5
clone_size: .
cdr3_nt: TGCGCCAGCAGCTTGGAGTCTGCGATGAAGACCCAGTACTTC
cdr3_aa: CASSLESAMKTQYF

v_call: TRBV6-5
d_call: TRBD1
j_call: TRBJ2-7
clone_size: .
cdr3_nt: TGTGCCAGCAGTTACTCGAGGGACAGCTCCTACGAGCAGTACTTC
cdr3_aa: CASSYSRDSSYEQYF

v_call: TRBV4-1
d_call: TRBD2
j_call: TRBJ2-2
clone_size: .
cdr3_nt: TGCGCCAGCAGTTTGACCCTAGCCGGGAGGGGCACCGGGGAGCTGTTTTTT
cdr3_aa: CASSLTLAGRGTGELFF

v_call: TRBV7-7
d_call: TRBD2
j_call: TRBJ2-1
clone_size: .
cdr3_nt: TGTGCCAGCAGCTTAGCGCTGGCCCTTAGCGGGGGATCCTACAATGAGCAGTTCTTC
cdr3_aa: CASSLALALSGGSYNEQFF

v_call: TRBV7-9
d_call: .
j_call: TRBJ1-5
clone_size: .
cdr3_nt: TGTGCCAGCAGCACGTCCGAAGGGAGTCTGCAGCCCCAGCATTTT
cdr3_aa: CASSTSEGSLQPQHF

v_call: TRBV27
d_call: TRBD1
j_call: TRBJ1-4
clone_size: .
cdr3_nt: TGTGCCAGCAGTAGCTATCCCATTGGACAGGGGAGGGATGAAAAACTGTTTTTT
cdr3_aa: CASSSYPIGQGRDEKLFF

v_call: TRBV10-3
d_call: TRBD2
j_call: TRBJ2-7
clone_size: .
cdr3_nt: TGTGCCATCAGTGATCCCGGGGGGACCTACGAGCAGTACTTC
cdr3_aa: CAISDPGGTYEQYF

v_call: TRBV27
d_call: TRBD1
j_call: TRBJ1-2
clone_size: .
cdr3_nt: TGTGCCAGCAGTCCCGGACAGGGGTTTAATGGCTACACCTTC
cdr3_aa: CASSPGQGFNGYTF

v_call: TRBV10-3
d_call: TRBD2
j_call: TRBJ2-5
clone_size: .
cdr3_nt: TGTGCCATCCGAGCGGGGGGGCCGGAGACCCAGTACTTC
cdr3_aa: CAIRAGGPETQYF

v_call: TRBV28
d_call: .
j_call: TRBJ2-7
clone_size: .
cdr3_nt: TGTGCCGGCTCACGGCCCGGGTACGAGCAGTACTTC
cdr3_aa: CAGSRPGYEQYF

v_call: TRBV28
d_call: .
j_call: TRBJ1-1
clone_size: .
cdr3_nt: TGTGCCACGGTAGGGGGGAACACTGAAGCTTTCTTT
cdr3_aa: CATVGGNTEAFF

v_call: TRBV4-1
d_call: .
j_call: TRBJ1-1
clone_size: .
cdr3_nt: TGCGCCAGCAGCCAAAAAATCATAGGAGACACTGAAGCTTTCTTT
cdr3_aa: CASSQKIIGDTEAFF

v_call: TRBV6-4
d_call: TRBD2
j_call: TRBJ2-7
clone_size: once
cdr3_nt: TGTGCCAGTAAGGGACTAGCGGGAGATGGGATCGAGCAGTACTTC
cdr3_aa: CASKGLAGDGIEQYF

v_call: TRBV28
d_call: TRBD2
j_call: TRBJ2-7
clone_size: once
cdr3_nt: TGTGCCAGCAGTTCAATGGATTTGTGGGTAGCGGGCCGTACCTACGAGCAGTACTTC
cdr3_aa: CASSSMDLWVAGRTYEQYF

v_call: TRBV6-1
d_call: .
j_call: TRBJ2-7
clone_size: .
cdr3_nt: TGTGCCAGCAGTGTCGAAAGGGGTACGCAGTACTTC
cdr3_aa: CASSVERGTQYF

v_call: TRBV9
d_call: TRBD2
j_call: TRBJ2-3
clone_size: .
cdr3_nt: TGTGCCAGCAGCGTAGAAGCGGGGGGTCCCGGGTATACGCAGTATTTT
cdr3_aa: CASSVEAGGPGYTQYF

v_call: TRBV7-9
d_call: .
j_call: TRBJ2-1
clone_size: .
cdr3_nt: TGTGCCAGCAGCTTAGCGCATTTGGGGGACTCGCACAATGAGCAGTTCTTC
cdr3_aa: CASSLAHLGDSHNEQFF

v_call: TRBV19
d_call: .
j_call: TRBJ2-2
clone_size: .
cdr3_nt: TGTGCCAGTGGTCGGCAGGGGCAGATCGGGGAGCTGTTTTTT
cdr3_aa: CASGRQGQIGELFF

v_call: TRBV7-8
d_call: .
j_call: TRBJ1-2
clone_size: once
cdr3_nt: TGTGCCAGCAGCAGAGTGGGGGCCGACTATGGCTACACCTTC
cdr3_aa: CASSRVGADYGYTF

v_call: TRBV5-1
d_call: TRBD2
j_call: TRBJ2-7
clone_size: .
cdr3_nt: TGCGCCAGCCTGGAGGAGGCGGGAGGGCCGGTAAACGAGCAGTACTTC
cdr3_aa: CASLEEAGGPVNEQYF

v_call: TRBV2
d_call: TRBD2
j_call: TRBJ2-4
clone_size: .
cdr3_nt: TGTGCCAGCAGTGAAAGGGCGGGGGGTCTAGCCAAAAACATTCAGTACTTC
cdr3_aa: CASSERAGGLAKNIQYF

v_call: TRBV6-1
d_call: .
j_call: TRBJ1-2
clone_size: .
cdr3_nt: TGTGCCAGCAGTGAACTTAGGGGTTTTAACTATGGCTACACCTTC
cdr3_aa: CASSELRGFNYGYTF

v_call: TRBV19
d_call: TRBD1
j_call: TRBJ2-7
clone_size: .
cdr3_nt: TGTGCCAGTAGCCTTACGGACAGGTACGAGCAGTACTTC
cdr3_aa: CASSLTDRYEQYF

v_call: TRBV4-1
d_call: .
j_call: TRBJ1-5
clone_size: few
cdr3_nt: TGCGCCAGCAGCCAAGATCCGGGGAGGGATCAGCCCCAGCATTTT
cdr3_aa: CASSQDPGRDQPQHF

v_call: TRBV28
d_call: .
j_call: TRBJ2-1
clone_size: once
cdr3_nt: TGTGCCACCAAGGGGTCCTACAATGAGCAGTTCTTC
cdr3_aa: CATKGSYNEQFF

v_call: TRBV6-6
d_call: TRBD1
j_call: TRBJ1-2
clone_size: .
cdr3_nt: TGTGCCAGCAGTTACTCGATGGGACAGGGAACTGGCTACACCTTC
cdr3_aa: CASSYSMGQGTGYTF